This TCR beta chain was profiled in a study of blood T cell repertoires in COVID-19. Study details: T cells, B-cell-depleted T cells, or PBMCs supplied cDNA or gDNA.

In the original analysis: It was from reference gene primer amplification that nucleated cell counts were estimated. Sequenced by immunoSEQ multiplex PCR; TCRdb stores in-frame clones only, minus some. V and J calls and clone size are as listed in that table; D and trimming were resolved from the DNA. The sample has more than 90,000 clones, around 88% seen once. The Seattle patients joined while their infection was active and were tracked longitudinally afterward. CDR3 length: 14 amino acids. V was clipped by 5 bases and J by 0 bases, with 9 bases between them. Per germline, CDR1 SGHTA and CDR2 FQGTGA.

The V call is TRBV7-3, the J call TRBJ2-3, with D possibly being TRBD2 (5 bases). Sequenced sample: peripheral blood. This clonotype was obtained from a woman aged 55-70 years with COVID-19, enrolled during active disease. This CDR3 reads CASSPGSSTDTQYF. The CDR3 bases are TGTGCCAGCAGCCCGGGATCTAGCACAGATACGCAGTATTTT.